The 22 T cell receptor beta chains below all came from one sample that was sequenced in a study of Ad26.COV2.S vaccination and SARS-CoV-2 variants. Treatment here: roughly 19 received Ad26.COV2.S at low or high dose, single or two shots; about 5 received placebo; per-sample allocation not given. The study sampled participants on day 63 after the first vaccine or placebo injection. The protocol was immunoSEQ multiplex PCR, while the TCRdb copy is restricted to in-frame clones and leaves out a portion. The top ten clones hold around 13% of a sample with approximately 480,000 clones, around 88% of them seen once. This sample comprised peripheral blood, obtained in a trial of Ad26.COV2.S vaccine versus placebo. The receptors come from a person between 18 and 65 years old who received the Ad26.COV2.S COVID-19 vaccine or a placebo.

This sequence joins TRBV5-4 and TRBJ2-7, with TRBD2 matching 7 bases. Germline values: CDR1 SGHNT, CDR2 YYREEE (reference sequence). Losses at the gene ends were 2 bases for V and 7 bases for J; bases not matched to a gene: 9. The CDR3 spans 14 residues. The CDR3 coding sequence is TGTGCCAGCAGCTTCAGTCGCGGGGGACGGGAGCAGTACTTC. Translating gives CASSFSRGGREQYF.

Note on this clone: This CDR3 is also generated by other DNA sequences in the sample. The CDR3 nucleotides read TGTGCCAGCAGCTTAGCTCGAAGCTCCTACGAGCAGTACTTC. Protein sequence: CASSLARSSYEQYF. This chain connects TRBV7-8 to TRBJ2-7; D is unresolved. V was clipped by 0 bases and J by 0 bases, with 6 bases between them. This CDR3 is 14 amino acids long. CDR1 and CDR2 (germline): SGHVS, FQNEAQ.

This chain connects TRBV28 to TRBJ2-6; 13 nucleotides align to TRBD2. CDR1 is MDHEN and CDR2 is SYDVKM in the germline V gene. This CDR3 is 18 amino acids long. Trimming cost V 6 bases and J 0 bases; bases outside gene matches: 5. DNA of the CDR3: TGTGCCAGCAGCTGGGGACTAGCGGGATCCTCTGGGGCCAACGTCCTGACTTTC. Its translation: CASSWGLAGSSGANVLTF.

This clone was recorded only once. This CDR3 reads CASSQEGLNTEAFF. CDR3 bases: TGCGCCAGCAGCCAAGAAGGCCTAAACACTGAAGCTTTCTTT. The J gene is TRBJ1-1, the V gene TRBV4-3; D unclear. The CDR3 runs 14 residues. Deletions cut 0 bases from V and 2 bases from J, with 7 bases between. The germline CDR1 and CDR2 sequences are LGHNA and YSLEER.

The V gene is TRBV18, the J gene TRBJ2-1; TRBD2 might be the D (5 bases). The CDR3 extends over 14 amino acids. Trimming took 8 bases from V and 1 from J, leaving 12 bases between them. Germline values: CDR1 KGHSH, CDR2 LQKENI. Here the CDR3 DNA reads TGTGCCAGCCTAACCAGCGGTTCCTACAATGAGCAGTTCTTC. Amino acids: CASLTSGSYNEQFF.

The chain carries TRBV3-1 (or the pseudogene TRBV3-2) and TRBJ2-7; possibly TRBD2 for D (6 bases). This CDR3 region has 15 residues. Germline V CDR1 and CDR2: LGHDT, YNNKEL (reference sequence). Between the trimmed V and J ends, which lost 2 bases and 7 bases, there was a span of 18 bases. CDR3 sequence: CASSQTPGTYKEQYF. As DNA, the CDR3 is TGTGCCAGCAGCCAAACCCCCGGGACTTATAAAGAGCAGTACTTC.

The V and J genes are TRBV3-1 (or the pseudogene TRBV3-2) and TRBJ2-2; D may be TRBD1 or TRBD2 (5 bases each). The CDR3 has 15 residues. Trimming removed 6 bases at V and 0 bases at J, with 11 bases between. Germline values: CDR1 LGHDT, CDR2 YNNKEL (reference sequence). The CDR3, as DNA: TGTGCCAGCAGACCCGGGACGGCGAACACCGGGGAGCTGTTTTTT. Its protein product is CASRPGTANTGELFF.

This clone was detected only a few times. This rearrangement joins TRBV30 to TRBJ1-1; D unclear. This CDR3 region has 12 residues. The germline gives CDR1 GTSNPN, CDR2 SVGIG (reference sequence). Trimming cost V 5 bases and J 3 bases, with 10 bases left between them. The CDR3 nucleotides read TGTGCCTGGGCGAAGGATCACACTGAAGCTTTCTTT. This codes for CAWAKDHTEAFF.

The rearrangement uses TRBV28 and TRBJ2-7; D uncertain. The ends were cut back, 2 bases at V and 4 bases at J, with 9 bases in the middle. This CDR3 comprises 13 residues. Germline assignment: CDR1 MDHEN and CDR2 SYDVKM. CDR3 sequence (DNA): TGTGCCAGCAGTTTAGGTGGCAAATACGAGCAGTACTTC. It is translated as CASSLGGKYEQYF.

The chain has TRBV29-1 and TRBJ2-7; D is undetermined. The V gene's germline CDR1 is SQVTM and CDR2 ANQGSEA. Trimming shortened V by 5 bases and J by 3 bases, and 8 bases separated the two germline ends. This CDR3 comprises 11 residues. The CDR3 nucleotides read TGCAGCGTTTTAGTGTACTACGAGCAGTACTTC. Translating it yields CSVLVYYEQYF.

V usage is TRBV7-6 and J usage is TRBJ2-2, with 7 bases fitting TRBD2. The germline V gene has CDR1 SGHVS and CDR2 FNYEAQ. V was clipped by 2 bases and J by 4 bases; unmatched bases: 13. The CDR3 is 18 residues long. The CDR3 spells CASSLRVWAGAVTGELFF. The CDR3 region has the DNA TGTGCCAGCAGCTTAAGGGTTTGGGCGGGAGCGGTCACCGGGGAGCTGTTTTTT.

The chain combines TRBV7-9 with TRBJ1-2; no clear D gene. Germline V lookup: CDR1 SEHNR, CDR2 FQNEAQ (reference sequence). This CDR3 comprises 12 residues. V was shortened by 8 bases and J by 4 bases, with 11 bases between the two germline ends. The CDR3 nucleotides are TGTGCCAGCCGCTCTCCATCCTATGGCTACACCTTC. This encodes CASRSPSYGYTF.

The chain couples TRBV4-2 to TRBJ1-2, with no clear D. The CDR3 sequence is 13 residues long. V was cut by 1 base and J by 14 bases, with 17 bases left in between. Germline CDR1 and CDR2: LGHNA and YNFKEQ. The CDR3 DNA reads TGTGCCAGCAGCCAAGCAAGGTTGGGAACTTGTACCTTC. Protein sequence: CASSQARLGTCTF.

V gene TRBV5-1 combines with J gene TRBJ2-2, with D perhaps TRBD1 (5 bases). CDR1 is SGHRS, CDR2 YFSETQ, per germline. V was pared by 4 bases and J by 1 base, with 23 bases between. The length of the CDR3 is 19 residues. This CDR3 is CASSPGRGFLTGNTGELFF. The CDR3 DNA is TGCGCCAGCAGCCCTGGAAGGGGCTTCTTAACCGGGAACACCGGGGAGCTGTTTTTT.

This clone was detected only a few times. The gene calls are TRBV6-2 or TRBV6-3 and TRBJ2-7; TRBD1 matches at 9 bases. The CDR3 consists of 14 residues. Trimming took 5 bases from V and 7 from J; bases not matched to a gene: 9. Germline lookup yields CDR1 MNHEY and CDR2 SVGEGT. The CDR3: CASSGGQGPTEQYF. CDR3 DNA: TGTGCCAGCAGTGGAGGACAGGGGCCTACTGAGCAGTACTTC.

This chain uses TRBV10-3 with TRBJ2-1; no reliable D call. Trimming stripped 3 bases from V and 5 bases from J, with 5 bases between. The CDR3 is made up of 12 amino acids. Germline-derived CDR1 and CDR2 are ENHRY and SYGVKD. CDR3 nucleotides: TGTGCCATCAGTGAAGACAACAATGAGCAGTTCTTC. This codes for CAISEDNNEQFF.

The gene calls are TRBV7-6 and TRBJ1-3; no clear D gene. Trimming left V 4 bases short and J 6 bases short, with 22 bases between. The CDR3 contains 17 residues. Germline values: CDR1 SGHVS, CDR2 FNYEAQ. Here the CDR3 reads CASSYELPESIVNTIYF. The CDR3 DNA follows: TGTGCCAGCAGCTACGAGCTCCCAGAATCAATCGTAAACACCATATATTTT.

J is TRBJ2-1 and V is TRBV28, with TRBD2 matching 11 bases. Germline-derived CDR1 and CDR2 are MDHEN and SYDVKM. Trimming at V came to 7 bases and at J to 9 bases, leaving 8 bases not matched to a gene. This CDR3 region has 14 residues. The CDR3, as DNA: TGTGCCAGCACGACTAGCGGGATTCCGGGTGAGCAGTTCTTC. It yields the protein CASTTSGIPGEQFF.

This chain connects TRBV28 to TRBJ2-2, with 11 bases matching TRBD2. V shed 1 base, J shed 5 bases, and the junction held 6 bases outside the gene matches. CDR3 length equals 17 residues. Germline loops: CDR1 MDHEN, CDR2 SYDVKM. The CDR3 sequence is CASSLSRLAGRTGELFF. The CDR3 DNA is TGTGCCAGCAGTTTATCGCGACTAGCGGGACGGACCGGGGAGCTGTTTTTT.

The CDR3 region is CASTGDGRTEAFF. CDR3 sequence (DNA): TGTGCTAGTACAGGGGACGGCCGCACTGAAGCTTTCTTT. The chain couples TRBV12-5 to TRBJ1-1; TRBD1 aligns across 7 bases. CDR1 is LGHNT, CDR2 FRNRAP, per germline. With V trimmed by 8 bases and J by 4 bases, 7 bases remained unmatched. This CDR3 spans 13 amino acids.

J is TRBJ1-6 and V is TRBV5-1; TRBD1 aligns across 7 bases. Looked up from germline, CDR1 is SGHRS and CDR2 is YFSETQ. With 4 bases clipped from V and 11 bases from J, the junction kept 6 bases outside the gene matches. This CDR3 contains 13 residues. Written as DNA, the CDR3 is TGCGCCAGCAGCCAGGGACAGTTTGCACCCCTCCACTTT. Translating gives CASSQGQFAPLHF.

The rearrangement uses TRBV28 and TRBJ1-3, with 8 bases that match TRBD1. The length of the CDR3 is 17 residues. In germline, CDR1 is MDHEN, CDR2 SYDVKM. V was clipped by 2 bases and J by 0 bases; unmatched bases: 6. This CDR3 is CASSLDRGQSSGNTIYF. As DNA, the CDR3 is TGTGCCAGCAGTTTAGACAGGGGACAAAGCTCTGGAAACACCATATATTTT.